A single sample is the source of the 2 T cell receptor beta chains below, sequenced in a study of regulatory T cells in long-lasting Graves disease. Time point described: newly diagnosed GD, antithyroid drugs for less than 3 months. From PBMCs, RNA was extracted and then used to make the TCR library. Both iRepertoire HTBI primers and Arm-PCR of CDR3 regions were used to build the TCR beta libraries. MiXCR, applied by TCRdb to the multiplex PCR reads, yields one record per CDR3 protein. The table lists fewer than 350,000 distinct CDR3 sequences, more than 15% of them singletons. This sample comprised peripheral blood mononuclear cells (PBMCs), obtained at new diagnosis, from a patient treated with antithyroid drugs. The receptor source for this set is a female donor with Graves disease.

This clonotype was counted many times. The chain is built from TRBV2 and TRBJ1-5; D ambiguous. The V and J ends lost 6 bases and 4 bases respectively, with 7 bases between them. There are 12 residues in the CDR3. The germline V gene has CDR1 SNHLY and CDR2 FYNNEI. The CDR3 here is CASRVQNQPQHF. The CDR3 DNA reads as TGTGCCAGCAGGGTCCAAAATCAGCCCCAGCATTTT.

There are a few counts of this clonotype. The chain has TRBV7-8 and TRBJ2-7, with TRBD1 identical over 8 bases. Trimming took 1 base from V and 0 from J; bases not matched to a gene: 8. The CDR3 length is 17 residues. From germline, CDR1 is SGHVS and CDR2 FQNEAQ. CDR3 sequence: CASSLGVRTGSSYEQYF. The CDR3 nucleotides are TGTGCCAGCAGCTTAGGGGTCCGGACAGGGTCCTCCTACGAGCAGTACTTC.